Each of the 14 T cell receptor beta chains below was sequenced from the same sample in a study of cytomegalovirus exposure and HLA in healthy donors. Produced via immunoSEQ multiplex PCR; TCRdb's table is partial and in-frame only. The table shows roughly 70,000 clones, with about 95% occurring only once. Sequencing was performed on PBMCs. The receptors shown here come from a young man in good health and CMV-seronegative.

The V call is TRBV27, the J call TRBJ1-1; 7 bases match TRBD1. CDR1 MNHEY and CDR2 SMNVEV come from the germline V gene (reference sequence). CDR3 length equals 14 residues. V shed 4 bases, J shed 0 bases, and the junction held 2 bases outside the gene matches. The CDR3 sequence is CASSSQGVNTEAFF. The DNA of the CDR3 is TGTGCCAGCAGTTCCCAGGGGGTGAACACTGAAGCTTTCTTT.

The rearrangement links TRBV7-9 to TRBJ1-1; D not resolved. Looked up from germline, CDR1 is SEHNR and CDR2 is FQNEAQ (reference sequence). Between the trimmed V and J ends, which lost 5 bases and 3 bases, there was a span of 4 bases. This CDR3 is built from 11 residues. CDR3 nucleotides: TGTGCCAGCAGCCTCGACACTGAAGCTTTCTTT. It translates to CASSLDTEAFF.

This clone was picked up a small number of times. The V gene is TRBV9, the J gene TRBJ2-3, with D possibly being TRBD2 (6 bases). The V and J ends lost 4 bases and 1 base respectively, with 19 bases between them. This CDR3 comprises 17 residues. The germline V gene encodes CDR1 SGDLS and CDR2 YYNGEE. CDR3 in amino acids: CASSPRYRRGGTDTQYF. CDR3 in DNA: TGTGCCAGCAGCCCCCGTTATAGGCGGGGCGGCACAGATACGCAGTATTTT.

This chain's CDR3 is CASSSMTGVSYEQYF. The CDR3 nucleotides read TGTGCCAGCAGCTCAATGACCGGAGTCTCCTACGAGCAGTACTTC. The gene calls are TRBV7-9 and TRBJ2-7, with D unclear. The germline V gene has CDR1 SEHNR and CDR2 FQNEAQ (reference sequence). The CDR3 spans 15 residues. Trimming took 4 bases from V and 0 from J, leaving 13 bases between them.

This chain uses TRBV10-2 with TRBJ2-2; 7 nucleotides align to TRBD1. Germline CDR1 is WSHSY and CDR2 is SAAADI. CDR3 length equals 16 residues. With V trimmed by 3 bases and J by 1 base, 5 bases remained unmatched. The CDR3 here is CASSERQGLNTGELFF. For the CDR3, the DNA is TGCGCCAGCAGTGAACGACAGGGATTGAACACCGGGGAGCTGTTTTTT.

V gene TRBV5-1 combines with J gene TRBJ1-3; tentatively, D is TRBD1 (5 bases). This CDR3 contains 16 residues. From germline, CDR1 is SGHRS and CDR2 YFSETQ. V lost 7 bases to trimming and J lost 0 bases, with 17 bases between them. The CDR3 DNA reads TGCGCCAGCCAAGATCGGGGGATGAGCTCTGGAAACACCATATATTTT. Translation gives CASQDRGMSSGNTIYF.

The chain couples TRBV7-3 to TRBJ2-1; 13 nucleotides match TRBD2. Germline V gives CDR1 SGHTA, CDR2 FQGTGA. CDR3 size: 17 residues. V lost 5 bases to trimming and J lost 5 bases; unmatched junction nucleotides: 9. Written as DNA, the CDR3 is TGTGCCAGCAGCATACTAGCGGGGGGGCTAGGAAACAATGAGCAGTTCTTC. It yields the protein CASSILAGGLGNNEQFF.

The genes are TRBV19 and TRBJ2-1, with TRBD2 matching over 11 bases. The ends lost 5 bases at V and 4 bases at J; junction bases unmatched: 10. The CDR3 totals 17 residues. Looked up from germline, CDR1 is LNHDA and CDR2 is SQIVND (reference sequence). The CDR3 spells CASSLWRASGGYNEQFF. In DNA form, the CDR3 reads TGTGCCAGTAGTCTCTGGAGAGCTAGCGGGGGGTACAATGAGCAGTTCTTC.

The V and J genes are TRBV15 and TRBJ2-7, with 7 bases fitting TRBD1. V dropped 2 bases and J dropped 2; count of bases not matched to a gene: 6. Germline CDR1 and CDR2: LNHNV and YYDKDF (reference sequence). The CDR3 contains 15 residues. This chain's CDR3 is CATSRIRDSTYEQYF. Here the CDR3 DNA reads TGTGCCACCAGCAGAATCCGGGACAGTACCTACGAGCAGTACTTC.

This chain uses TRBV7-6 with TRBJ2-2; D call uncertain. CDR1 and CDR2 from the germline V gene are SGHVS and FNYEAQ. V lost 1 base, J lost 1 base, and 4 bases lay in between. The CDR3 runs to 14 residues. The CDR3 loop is CASSLDGNTGELFF. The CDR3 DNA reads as TGTGCCAGCAGCTTAGACGGGAACACCGGGGAGCTGTTTTTT.

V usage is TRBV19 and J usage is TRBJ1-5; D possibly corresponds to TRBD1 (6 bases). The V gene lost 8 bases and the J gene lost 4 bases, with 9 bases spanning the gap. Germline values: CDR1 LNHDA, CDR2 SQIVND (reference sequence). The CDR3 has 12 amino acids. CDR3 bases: TGTGCCAGTCGGACAGCTAATCAGCCCCAGCATTTT. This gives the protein CASRTANQPQHF.

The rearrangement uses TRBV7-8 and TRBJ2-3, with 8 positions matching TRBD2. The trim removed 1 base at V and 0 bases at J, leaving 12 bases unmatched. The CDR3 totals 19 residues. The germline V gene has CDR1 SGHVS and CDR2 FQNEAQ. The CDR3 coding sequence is TGTGCCAGCAGCTTAGTATCCAGCGGGGGACTTTCTAGCACAGATACGCAGTATTTT. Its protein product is CASSLVSSGGLSSTDTQYF.

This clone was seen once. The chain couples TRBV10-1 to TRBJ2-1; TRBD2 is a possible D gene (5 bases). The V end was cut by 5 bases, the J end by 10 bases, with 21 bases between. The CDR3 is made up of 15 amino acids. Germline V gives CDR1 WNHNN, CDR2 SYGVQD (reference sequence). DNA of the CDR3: TGCGCCAGCAGTCCTGGACCGCCCCGGCGAGGGGAGCAGTTCTTC. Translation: CASSPGPPRRGEQFF.

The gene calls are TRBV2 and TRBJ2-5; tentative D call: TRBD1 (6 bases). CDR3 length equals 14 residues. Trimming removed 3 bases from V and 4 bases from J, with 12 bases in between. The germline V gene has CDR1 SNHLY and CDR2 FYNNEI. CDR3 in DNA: TGTGCCAGCAGTGACCCGGGACACCTAGAGACCCAGTACTTC. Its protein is CASSDPGHLETQYF.